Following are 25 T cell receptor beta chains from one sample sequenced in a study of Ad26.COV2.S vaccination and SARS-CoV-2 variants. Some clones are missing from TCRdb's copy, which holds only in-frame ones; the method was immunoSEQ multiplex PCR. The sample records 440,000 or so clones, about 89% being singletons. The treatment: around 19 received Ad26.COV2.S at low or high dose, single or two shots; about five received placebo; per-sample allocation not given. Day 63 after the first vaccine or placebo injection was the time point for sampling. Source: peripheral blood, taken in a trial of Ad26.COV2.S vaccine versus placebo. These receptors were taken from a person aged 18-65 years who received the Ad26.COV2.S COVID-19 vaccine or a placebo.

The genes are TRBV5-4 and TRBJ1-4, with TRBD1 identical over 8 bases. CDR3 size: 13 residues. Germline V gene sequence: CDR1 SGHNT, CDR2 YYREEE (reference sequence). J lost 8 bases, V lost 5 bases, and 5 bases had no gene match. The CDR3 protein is CASRPDRDEKLFF. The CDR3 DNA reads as TGTGCCAGCAGACCGGACAGGGACGAAAAACTGTTTTTT. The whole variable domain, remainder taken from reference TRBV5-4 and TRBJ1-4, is ETGVTQSPTHLIKTRGQQVTLRCSSQSGHNTVSWYQQALGQGPQFIFQYYREEENGRGNFPPRFSGLQFPNYSSELNVNALELDDSALYLCASRPDRDEKLFFGSGTQLSVL.

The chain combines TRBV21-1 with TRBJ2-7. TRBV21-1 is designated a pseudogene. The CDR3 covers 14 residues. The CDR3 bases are TGTGCCAGCAGTATTGCTGGACCCACCCACGAGCAGTACTTC. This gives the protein CASSIAGPTHEQYF.

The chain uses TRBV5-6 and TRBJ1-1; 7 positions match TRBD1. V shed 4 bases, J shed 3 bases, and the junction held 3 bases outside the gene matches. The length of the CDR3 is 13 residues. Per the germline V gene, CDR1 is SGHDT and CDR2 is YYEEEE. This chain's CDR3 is CASSTGDHTEAFF. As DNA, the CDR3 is TGTGCCAGCAGCACAGGGGACCACACTGAAGCTTTCTTT.

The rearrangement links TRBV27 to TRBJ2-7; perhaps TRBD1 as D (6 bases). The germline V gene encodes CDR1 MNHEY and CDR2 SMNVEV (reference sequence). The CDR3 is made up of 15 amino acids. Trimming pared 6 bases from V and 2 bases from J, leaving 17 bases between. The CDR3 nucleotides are TGTGCCAGCAGGTCTCGGGACACCGGACCCTACGAGCAGTACTTC. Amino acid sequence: CASRSRDTGPYEQYF.

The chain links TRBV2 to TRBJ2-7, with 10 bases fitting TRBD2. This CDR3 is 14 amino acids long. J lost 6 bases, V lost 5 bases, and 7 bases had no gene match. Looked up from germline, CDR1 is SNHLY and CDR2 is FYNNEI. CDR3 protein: CASSLGLAQTEQYF. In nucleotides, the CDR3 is TGTGCCAGCAGTCTGGGACTAGCGCAGACCGAGCAGTACTTC.

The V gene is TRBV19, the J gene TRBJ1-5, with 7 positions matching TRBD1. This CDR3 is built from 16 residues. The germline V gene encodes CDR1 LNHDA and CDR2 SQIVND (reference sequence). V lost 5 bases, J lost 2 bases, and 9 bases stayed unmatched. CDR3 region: CASSRQGQSGNQPQHF. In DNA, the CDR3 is TGTGCCAGTAGTCGGCAGGGACAGTCCGGCAATCAGCCCCAGCATTTT.

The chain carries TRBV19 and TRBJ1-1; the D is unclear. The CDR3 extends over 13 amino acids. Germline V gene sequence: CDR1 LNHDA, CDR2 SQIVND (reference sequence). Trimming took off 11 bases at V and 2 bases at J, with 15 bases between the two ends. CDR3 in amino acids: CASGLFGNTEAFF. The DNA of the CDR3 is TGTGCCTCCGGACTGTTTGGTAACACTGAAGCTTTCTTT.

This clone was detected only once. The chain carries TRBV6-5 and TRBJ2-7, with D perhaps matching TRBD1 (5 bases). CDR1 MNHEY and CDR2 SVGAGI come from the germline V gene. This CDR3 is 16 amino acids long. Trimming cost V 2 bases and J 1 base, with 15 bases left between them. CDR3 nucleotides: TGTGCCAGCAGTTACGGCCAGGGTGGTATGTCCTACGAGCAGTACTTC. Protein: CASSYGQGGMSYEQYF.

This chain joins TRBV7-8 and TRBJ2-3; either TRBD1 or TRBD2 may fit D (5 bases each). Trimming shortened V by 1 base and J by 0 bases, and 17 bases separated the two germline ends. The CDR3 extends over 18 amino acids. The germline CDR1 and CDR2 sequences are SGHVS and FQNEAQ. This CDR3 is CASSLERVSGASTDTQYF. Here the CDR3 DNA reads TGTGCCAGCAGCTTAGAGAGGGTTTCCGGGGCTAGCACAGATACGCAGTATTTT. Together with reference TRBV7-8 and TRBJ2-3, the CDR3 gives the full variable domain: GAGVSQSPRYKVAKRGQDVALRCDPISGHVSLFWYQQALGQGPEFLTYFQNEAQLDKSGLPSDRFFAERPEGSVSTLKIQRTQQEDSAVYLCASSLERVSGASTDTQYFGPGTRLTVL.

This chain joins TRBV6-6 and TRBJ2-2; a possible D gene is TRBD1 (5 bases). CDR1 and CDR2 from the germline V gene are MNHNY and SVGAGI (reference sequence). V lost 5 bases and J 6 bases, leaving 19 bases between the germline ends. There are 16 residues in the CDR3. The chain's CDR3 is CASSTSRVGSAGELFF. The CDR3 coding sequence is TGTGCCAGCAGTACCTCCAGGGTGGGCTCGGCCGGGGAGCTGTTTTTT.

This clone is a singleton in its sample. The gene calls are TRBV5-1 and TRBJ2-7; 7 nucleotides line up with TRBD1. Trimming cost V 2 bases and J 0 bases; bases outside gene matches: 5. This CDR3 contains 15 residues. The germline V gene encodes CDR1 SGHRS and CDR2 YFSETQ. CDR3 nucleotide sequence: TGCGCCAGCAGCTTACCCCGGGACAGCTCCTACGAGCAGTACTTC. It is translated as CASSLPRDSSYEQYF.

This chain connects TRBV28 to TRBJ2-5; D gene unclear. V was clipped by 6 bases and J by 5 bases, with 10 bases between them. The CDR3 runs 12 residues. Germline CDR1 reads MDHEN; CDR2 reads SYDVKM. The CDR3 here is CASSSQRETQYF. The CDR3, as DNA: TGTGCCAGCAGCTCACAGAGGGAGACCCAGTACTTC.

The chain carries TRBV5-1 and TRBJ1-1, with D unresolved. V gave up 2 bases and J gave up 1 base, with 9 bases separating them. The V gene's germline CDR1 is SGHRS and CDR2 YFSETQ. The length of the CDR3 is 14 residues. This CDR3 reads CASSFVDPNTEAFF. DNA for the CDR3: TGCGCCAGCAGCTTTGTAGACCCGAACACTGAAGCTTTCTTT.

The CDR3 region is CASSLGLFGVTNSPLHF. CDR3 bases: TGTGCCAGCAGCTTAGGGTTGTTTGGGGTTACCAATTCACCCCTCCACTTT. This chain joins TRBV7-2 and TRBJ1-6; D remains ambiguous. Germline loops: CDR1 SGHTA, CDR2 FQGNSA. V was shortened by 1 base and J by 7 bases, with 17 bases between the two germline ends. The CDR3 covers 17 residues.

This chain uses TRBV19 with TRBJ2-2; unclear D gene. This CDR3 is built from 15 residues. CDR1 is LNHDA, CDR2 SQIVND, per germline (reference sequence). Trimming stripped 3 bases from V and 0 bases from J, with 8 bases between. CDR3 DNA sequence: TGTGCCAGTAGTATTCAGCAGACGAACACCGGGGAGCTGTTTTTT. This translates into CASSIQQTNTGELFF.

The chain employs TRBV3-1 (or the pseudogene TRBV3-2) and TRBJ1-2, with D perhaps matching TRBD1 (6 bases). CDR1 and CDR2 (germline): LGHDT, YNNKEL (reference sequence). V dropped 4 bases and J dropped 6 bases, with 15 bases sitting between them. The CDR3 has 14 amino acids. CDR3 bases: TGTGCCAGCAGCCTCCTATCGGGGGGCAATGGCTACACCTTC. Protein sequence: CASSLLSGGNGYTF.

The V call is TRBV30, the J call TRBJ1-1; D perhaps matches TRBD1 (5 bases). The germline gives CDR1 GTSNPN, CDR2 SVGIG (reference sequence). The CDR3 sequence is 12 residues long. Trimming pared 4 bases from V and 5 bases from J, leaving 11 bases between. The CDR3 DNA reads TGTGCCTGGACCAGGGTCGGGACTGAAGCTTTCTTT. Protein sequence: CAWTRVGTEAFF.

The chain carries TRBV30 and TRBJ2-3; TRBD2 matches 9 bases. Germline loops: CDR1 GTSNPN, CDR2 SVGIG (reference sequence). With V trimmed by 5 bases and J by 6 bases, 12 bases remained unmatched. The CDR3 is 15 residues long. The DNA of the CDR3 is TGTGCCTGGTGCGTGGCGGGAGGGCCGGTGGATACGCAGTATTTT. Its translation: CAWCVAGGPVDTQYF.

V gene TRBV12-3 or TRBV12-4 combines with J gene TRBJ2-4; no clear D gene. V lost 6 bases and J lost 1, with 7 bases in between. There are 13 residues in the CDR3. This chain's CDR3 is CASSLWAKNIQYF. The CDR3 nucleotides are TGTGCCAGCAGCTTATGGGCCAAAAACATTCAGTACTTC.

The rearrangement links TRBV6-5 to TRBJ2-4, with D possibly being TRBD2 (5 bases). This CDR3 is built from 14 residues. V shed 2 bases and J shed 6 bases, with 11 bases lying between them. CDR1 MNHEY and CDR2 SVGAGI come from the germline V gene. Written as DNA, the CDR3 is TGTGCCAGCAGTTACCGAGGGTCGAGAAACATTCAGTACTTC. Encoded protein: CASSYRGSRNIQYF.

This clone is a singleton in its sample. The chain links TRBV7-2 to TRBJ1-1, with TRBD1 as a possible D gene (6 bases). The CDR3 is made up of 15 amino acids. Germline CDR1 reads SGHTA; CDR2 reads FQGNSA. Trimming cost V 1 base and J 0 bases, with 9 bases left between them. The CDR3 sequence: CASSLVGGLNTEAFF. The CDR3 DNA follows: TGTGCCAGCAGCTTAGTCGGGGGCTTGAACACTGAAGCTTTCTTT.

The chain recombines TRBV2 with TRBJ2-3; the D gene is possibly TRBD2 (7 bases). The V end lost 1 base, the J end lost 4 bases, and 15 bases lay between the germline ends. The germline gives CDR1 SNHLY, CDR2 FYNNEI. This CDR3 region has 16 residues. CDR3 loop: CASSEGFGGAADTQYF. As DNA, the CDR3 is TGTGCCAGCAGTGAAGGTTTTGGGGGGGCGGCAGATACGCAGTATTTT.

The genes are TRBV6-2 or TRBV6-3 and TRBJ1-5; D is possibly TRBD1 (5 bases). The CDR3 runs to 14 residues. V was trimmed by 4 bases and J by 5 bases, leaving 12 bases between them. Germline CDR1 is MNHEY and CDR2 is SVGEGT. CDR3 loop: CASSFQGVHQPQHF. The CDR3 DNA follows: TGTGCCAGCAGTTTCCAGGGAGTCCATCAGCCCCAGCATTTT.

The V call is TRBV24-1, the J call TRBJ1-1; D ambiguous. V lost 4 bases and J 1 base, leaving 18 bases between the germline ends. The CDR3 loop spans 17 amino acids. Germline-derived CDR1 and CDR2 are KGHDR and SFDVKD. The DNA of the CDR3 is TGTGCCACCAGTGAAAAGGAGGTGATGGTACCGAACACTGAAGCTTTCTTT. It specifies CATSEKEVMVPNTEAFF.

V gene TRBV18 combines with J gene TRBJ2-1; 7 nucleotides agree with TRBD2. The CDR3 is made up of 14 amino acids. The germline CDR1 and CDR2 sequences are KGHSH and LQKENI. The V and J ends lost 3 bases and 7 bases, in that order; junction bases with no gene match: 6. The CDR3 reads CASSPGLGQNEQFF. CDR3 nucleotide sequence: TGTGCCAGCTCACCTGGACTAGGGCAAAATGAGCAGTTCTTC.